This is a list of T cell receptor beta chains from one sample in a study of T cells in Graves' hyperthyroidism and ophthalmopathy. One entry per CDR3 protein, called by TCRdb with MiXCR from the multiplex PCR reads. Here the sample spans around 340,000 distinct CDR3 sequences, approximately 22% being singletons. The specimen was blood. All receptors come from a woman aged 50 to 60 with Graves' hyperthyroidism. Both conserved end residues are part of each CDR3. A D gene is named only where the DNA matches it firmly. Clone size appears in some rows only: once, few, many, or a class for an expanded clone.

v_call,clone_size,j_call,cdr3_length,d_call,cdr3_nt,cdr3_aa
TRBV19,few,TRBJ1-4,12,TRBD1,TGTGCCAGTAGGGACAGGGTGGGAAAACTGTTTTTT,CASRDRVGKLFF
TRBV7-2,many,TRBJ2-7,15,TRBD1,TGTGCCAGCAGCTTAGGAGGGACAGGGTTGGCCGAGCAGTACTTC,CASSLGGTGLAEQYF
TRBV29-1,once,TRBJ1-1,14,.,TGCAGCGTCCATTATCGGCGGGGTGTCACTGAAGCTTTCTTT,CSVHYRRGVTEAFF
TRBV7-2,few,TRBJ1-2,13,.,TGTGCCAGCAGCCGCACACGCAGGGATGGCTACACCTTC,CASSRTRRDGYTF
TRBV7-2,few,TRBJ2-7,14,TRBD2,TGTGCCAGCAGCAAAGCCGGGACTAACTACGAGCAGTACTTC,CASSKAGTNYEQYF
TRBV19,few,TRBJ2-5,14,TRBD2,TGTGCCAGATGCCCCCACAGCGGGAGTGAGACCCAGTACTTC,CARCPHSGSETQYF
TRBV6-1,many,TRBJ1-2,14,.,TGTGCCAGCAGTCCACGGACAGAGCCCTATGGCTACACCTTC,CASSPRTEPYGYTF
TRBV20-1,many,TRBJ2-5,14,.,TGCAGTGCTGGGCCTGTGAGCAACCAAGAGACCCAGTACTTC,CSAGPVSNQETQYF
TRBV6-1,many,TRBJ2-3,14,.,TGTGCCAGCAGGAGGACTGCTAGCACAGATACGCAGTATTTT,CASRRTASTDTQYF
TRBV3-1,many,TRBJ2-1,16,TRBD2,TGTGCCAGCAGCCAAGTCGCTAGCGGGGGGTTCAATGAGCAGTTCTTC,CASSQVASGGFNEQFF
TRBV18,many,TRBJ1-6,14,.,TGTGCCAGCTCACCGGGGACGGAGAATTCACCCCTCCACTTT,CASSPGTENSPLHF
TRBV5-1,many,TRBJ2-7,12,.,TGCGCCAGCGGACTACAGGGGTACGAGCAGTACTTC,CASGLQGYEQYF
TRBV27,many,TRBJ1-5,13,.,TGTGCCAGCAGGGGGACATATAATCAGCCCCAGCATTTT,CASRGTYNQPQHF
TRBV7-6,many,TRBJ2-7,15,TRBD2,TGTGCCAGCAGCTTAAGGACTAGCGGGTACTACGAGCAGTACTTC,CASSLRTSGYYEQYF
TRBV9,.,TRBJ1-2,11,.,TGTGCCAGCAGCGTAGGCCCCTTCTACACCTTC,CASSVGPFYTF
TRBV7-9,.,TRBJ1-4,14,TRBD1,TGTGCCAGCAGCTCCTGGACAGGGGAGGAAAAACTGTTTTTT,CASSSWTGEEKLFF
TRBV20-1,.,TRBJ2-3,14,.,TGCAGTGCTAGACCGGGGAGAGGTGCAGATACGCAGTATTTT,CSARPGRGADTQYF
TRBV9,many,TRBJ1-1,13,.,TGTGCCAGCAGCGTAGCTGAGAACACTGAAGCTTTCTTT,CASSVAENTEAFF
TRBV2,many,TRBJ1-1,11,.,TGTGCCAGCACTAATGAATGGGTAGCTTTCTTT,CASTNEWVAFF
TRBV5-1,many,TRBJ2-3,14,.,TGCGCCAGCAGCCCGGTGGACTTCACAGATACGCAGTATTTT,CASSPVDFTDTQYF
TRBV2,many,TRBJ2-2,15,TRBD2,TGTGCCAGCAGAGGGAGCGGGGGGGCAATCGGGGAGCTGTTTTTT,CASRGSGGAIGELFF
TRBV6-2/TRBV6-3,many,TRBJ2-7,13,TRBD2,TGTGCCAGCAAGCGGGGGGCACCGAGGGAGCAGTACTTC,CASKRGAPREQYF
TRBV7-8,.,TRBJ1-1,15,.,TGTGCCAGCAGCTTAGTAGAGAGCGGGGACACTGAAGCTTTCTTT,CASSLVESGDTEAFF
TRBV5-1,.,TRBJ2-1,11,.,TGCGCCAGCAGCGGAGAAAATGAGCAGTTCTTC,CASSGENEQFF
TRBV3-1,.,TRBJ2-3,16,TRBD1,TGTGCCAGCAGGGAACGGACAGGGGGCCGGACAGATACGCAGTATTTT,CASRERTGGRTDTQYF
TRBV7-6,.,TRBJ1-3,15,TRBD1,TGTGCCAGCAGCCGACTGGACAGGGCGGGAAACACCATATATTTT,CASSRLDRAGNTIYF
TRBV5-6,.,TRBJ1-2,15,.,TGTGCCAGCAGCTTGTCTTCCCGGGACAACTATGGCTACACCTTC,CASSLSSRDNYGYTF
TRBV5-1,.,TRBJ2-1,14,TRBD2,TGCGCCAGCAGTGGCGGGAGGGCCCCCAATGAGCAGTTCTTC,CASSGGRAPNEQFF
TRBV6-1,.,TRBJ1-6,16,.,TGTGCCAGCAGAGCAACGCCAGGGGAGGGCAATTCACCCCTCCACTTT,CASRATPGEGNSPLHF
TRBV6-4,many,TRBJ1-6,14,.,TGTGCCAGCAGTGACCGGGAGAGCAATTCACCCCTCCACTTT,CASSDRESNSPLHF
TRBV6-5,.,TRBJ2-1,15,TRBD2,TGTGCCAGCAGTTACTCTGCGGGAGGATTGGATGAGCAGTTCTTC,CASSYSAGGLDEQFF
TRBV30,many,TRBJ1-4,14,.,TGTGCCTGGAGTGTAGGGGCCGCAAATGAAAAACTGTTTTTT,CAWSVGAANEKLFF
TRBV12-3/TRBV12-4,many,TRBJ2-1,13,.,TGTGCCAGCAGTTTAACCCCGGGGGTTGAGCAGTTCTTC,CASSLTPGVEQFF
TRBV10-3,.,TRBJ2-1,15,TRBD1,TGTGCCATCAGTGAGGGACAGGGGTCCTACAATGAGCAGTTCTTC,CAISEGQGSYNEQFF
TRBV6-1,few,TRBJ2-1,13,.,TGTGCCAGCATAAATACAGGGTCCCATGAGCAGTTCTTC,CASINTGSHEQFF
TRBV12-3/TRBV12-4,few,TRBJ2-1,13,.,TGTGCCAGCGCGGGTATAGGGTTCCATGAGCAGTTCTTC,CASAGIGFHEQFF
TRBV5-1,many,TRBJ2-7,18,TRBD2,TGCGCCAGCAGCTTGGACGGACTAGCGGGATCCTTGGGTTACGAGCAGTACTTC,CASSLDGLAGSLGYEQYF
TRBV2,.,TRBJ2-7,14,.,TGTGCCAGCAGTGAGGATGACAGGGAGGACGAGCAGTACTTC,CASSEDDREDEQYF
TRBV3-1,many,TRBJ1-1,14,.,TGTGCCAGCAGCCGGGGGGGCATTGTGGCTGAAGCTTTCTTT,CASSRGGIVAEAFF
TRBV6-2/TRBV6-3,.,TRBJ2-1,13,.,TGTGCCAGCAGTTACCTTTTTGGGTATGAGCAGTTCTTC,CASSYLFGYEQFF
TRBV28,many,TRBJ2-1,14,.,TGTGCCAGCAGTTCCCGACAGAGCTACAATGAGCAGTTCTTC,CASSSRQSYNEQFF
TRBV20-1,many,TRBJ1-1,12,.,TGCAGTGCTAGCGACAAGGGACGGATGGCTTTCTTT,CSASDKGRMAFF
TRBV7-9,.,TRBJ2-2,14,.,TGTGCCAGCAGCCAACCGGTGAGCACCGGGGAGCTGTTTTTT,CASSQPVSTGELFF
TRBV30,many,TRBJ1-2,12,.,TGTGCCTGGAGTGGGACGGCTGGGGGCTACACCTTC,CAWSGTAGGYTF
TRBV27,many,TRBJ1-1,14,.,TGTGCCAGCAGCAACAGGGCTCCGAACACTGAAGCTTTCTTT,CASSNRAPNTEAFF
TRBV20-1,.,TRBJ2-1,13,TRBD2,TGCAGTGCTAGAGACCTTAGAGCTAGCGGACAGTTCTTC,CSARDLRASGQFF
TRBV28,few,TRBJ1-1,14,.,TGTGCCAGCAGAACTGCCTTAGGGGGCACTGAAGCTTTCTTT,CASRTALGGTEAFF
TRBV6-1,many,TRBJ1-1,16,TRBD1,TGTGCCAGCAGCGCCAGTTGGGGACAGGCGAACACTGAAGCTTTCTTT,CASSASWGQANTEAFF
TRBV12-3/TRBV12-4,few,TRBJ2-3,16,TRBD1,TGTGCCAGCAGTTTAAGGGGGCCGCGGAGCACAGATACGCAGTATTTT,CASSLRGPRSTDTQYF
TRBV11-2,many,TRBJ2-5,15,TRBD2,TGTGCCAGCAGCCGGGTGGGGGGGAGCCAAGAGACCCAGTACTTC,CASSRVGGSQETQYF